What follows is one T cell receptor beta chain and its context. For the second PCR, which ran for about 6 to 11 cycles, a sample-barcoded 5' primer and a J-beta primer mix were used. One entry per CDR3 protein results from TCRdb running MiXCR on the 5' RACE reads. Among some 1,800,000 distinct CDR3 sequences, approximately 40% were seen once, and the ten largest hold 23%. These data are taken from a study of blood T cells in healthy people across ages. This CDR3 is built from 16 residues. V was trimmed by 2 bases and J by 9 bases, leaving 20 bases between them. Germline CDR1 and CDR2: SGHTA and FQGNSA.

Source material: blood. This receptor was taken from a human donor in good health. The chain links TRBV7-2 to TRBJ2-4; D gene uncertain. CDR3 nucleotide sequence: TGTGCCAGCAGCTTAATTGGAGTAGGCTTTAATACCATTCAGTACTTC. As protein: CASSLIGVGFNTIQYF.